Listed below are T cell receptor beta chains from one sample, sequenced in a study of T cell repertoires in cytomegalovirus infection. TCRdb re-called the reads with MiXCR, one entry per CDR3 protein. The sample lists about 110,000 distinct CDR3 sequences, around 45% seen once, with about 74% in the top ten. These TCRs are of unknown antigen specificity. Specimen: CD8+ T cells from cultured PBMCs, collected from culture after CMV antigen stimulation. These receptors were obtained from a human donor in good health (CMV status not recorded). Some clones in this sample may be carry-over from other donors' samples. Each CDR3 is given with its conserved first and last residue. Fields, in order: clone size, V gene, J gene, D gene, CDR3 protein, CDR3 DNA. A D gene is named only where the DNA matches it firmly. Where a row states a size, it is once, few, many or the class of an expanded clone; other rows omit it.

clone size: .
V gene: TRBV6-5
J gene: TRBJ2-7
D gene: .
CDR3 protein: CASSYQRKGGYEQYF
CDR3 DNA: TGTGCCAGCAGTTACCAACGCAAGGGGGGCTACGAGCAGTACTTC

clone size: .
V gene: TRBV19
J gene: TRBJ2-7
D gene: TRBD2
CDR3 protein: CASSPSGGITYEQYF
CDR3 DNA: TGTGCCAGTAGTCCTAGCGGGGGGATTACCTACGAGCAGTACTTC

clone size: few
V gene: TRBV7-8
J gene: TRBJ2-2
D gene: TRBD2
CDR3 protein: CASSRLAGDRTGELFF
CDR3 DNA: TGTGCCAGCAGCAGATTAGCGGGGGATCGAACCGGGGAGCTGTTTTTT

clone size: .
V gene: TRBV15
J gene: TRBJ2-3
D gene: TRBD2
CDR3 protein: CATSLLAGGRDTQYF
CDR3 DNA: TGTGCCACCAGCCTACTAGCGGGGGGTAGAGATACGCAGTATTTT

clone size: .
V gene: TRBV2
J gene: TRBJ2-1
D gene: .
CDR3 protein: CASSSGGNEQFF
CDR3 DNA: TGTGCCAGCAGTTCAGGTGGCAATGAGCAGTTCTTC

clone size: .
V gene: TRBV24-1
J gene: TRBJ2-1
D gene: TRBD1
CDR3 protein: CATSEYSGTGDNEQFF
CDR3 DNA: TGTGCCACCAGTGAGTACTCCGGGACAGGTGACAATGAGCAGTTCTTC

clone size: once
V gene: TRBV20-1
J gene: TRBJ1-2
D gene: .
CDR3 protein: CSARVPVGYTF
CDR3 DNA: TGCAGTGCTAGAGTCCCAGTCGGCTACACCTTC

clone size: .
V gene: TRBV29-1
J gene: TRBJ1-2
D gene: .
CDR3 protein: CSVEVAAQNYGYTF
CDR3 DNA: TGCAGCGTTGAGGTGGCAGCGCAGAACTATGGCTACACCTTC

clone size: many
V gene: TRBV12-3/TRBV12-4
J gene: TRBJ1-1
D gene: .
CDR3 protein: CASSLPRTEAFF
CDR3 DNA: TGTGCCAGCAGTCTCCCCCGAACTGAAGCTTTCTTT

clone size: .
V gene: TRBV7-8
J gene: TRBJ2-1
D gene: .
CDR3 protein: CASSPAGTQDEQFF
CDR3 DNA: TGTGCCAGCAGCCCGGCCGGGACGCAGGATGAGCAGTTCTTC

clone size: .
V gene: TRBV4-1
J gene: TRBJ1-4
D gene: .
CDR3 protein: CASSPTPGSNEKLFF
CDR3 DNA: TGCGCCAGCAGCCCAACCCCGGGGTCCAATGAAAAACTGTTTTTT

clone size: .
V gene: TRBV29-1
J gene: TRBJ1-2
D gene: .
CDR3 protein: CSVDVPREGYGYTF
CDR3 DNA: TGCAGCGTTGACGTACCGAGGGAAGGCTATGGCTACACCTTC

clone size: .
V gene: TRBV7-8
J gene: TRBJ2-5
D gene: TRBD2
CDR3 protein: CASSSRLALQETQYF
CDR3 DNA: TGTGCCAGCAGCTCGCGACTAGCCCTGCAAGAGACCCAGTACTTC

clone size: few
V gene: TRBV6-6
J gene: TRBJ1-1
D gene: TRBD1
CDR3 protein: CASSPGGDRGAEAFF
CDR3 DNA: TGTGCCAGCAGTCCCGGAGGGGACAGGGGGGCTGAAGCTTTCTTT

clone size: .
V gene: TRBV11-3
J gene: TRBJ2-1
D gene: TRBD1
CDR3 protein: CASSPGRDRPIWEQFF
CDR3 DNA: TGTGCCAGCAGCCCAGGCCGGGACAGGCCAATTTGGGAGCAGTTCTTC

clone size: once
V gene: TRBV5-1
J gene: TRBJ2-5
D gene: .
CDR3 protein: CASSLSPGLQETQYF
CDR3 DNA: TGCGCCAGCAGCTTGTCGCCCGGACTACAAGAGACCCAGTACTTC

clone size: .
V gene: TRBV27
J gene: TRBJ2-7
D gene: .
CDR3 protein: CASSWGQDTYEQYF
CDR3 DNA: TGTGCCAGCAGCTGGGGGCAGGACACCTACGAGCAGTACTTC

clone size: once
V gene: TRBV7-6
J gene: TRBJ1-5
D gene: .
CDR3 protein: CASSPKPPGAVSNQPQHF
CDR3 DNA: TGTGCCAGCAGCCCTAAACCCCCGGGGGCCGTGAGCAATCAGCCCCAGCATTTT

clone size: .
V gene: TRBV12-3/TRBV12-4
J gene: TRBJ2-2
D gene: .
CDR3 protein: CASSLVFGELFF
CDR3 DNA: TGTGCCAGCAGTCTCGTATTCGGGGAGCTGTTTTTT

clone size: .
V gene: TRBV11-2
J gene: TRBJ2-7
D gene: .
CDR3 protein: CASSLPTGTVKQYF
CDR3 DNA: TGTGCCAGCAGCTTACCTACCGGGACCGTCAAGCAGTACTTC

clone size: once
V gene: TRBV7-6
J gene: TRBJ2-5
D gene: TRBD2
CDR3 protein: CASSQSSGGRKETQYF
CDR3 DNA: TGTGCCAGCAGCCAGAGTAGCGGGGGGCGGAAAGAGACCCAGTACTTC

clone size: few
V gene: TRBV27
J gene: TRBJ1-1
D gene: .
CDR3 protein: CASSFRQAMNTEAFF
CDR3 DNA: TGTGCCAGCAGTTTCCGGCAGGCGATGAACACTGAAGCTTTCTTT

clone size: many
V gene: TRBV7-6
J gene: TRBJ2-3
D gene: .
CDR3 protein: CASSLEGITDTQYF
CDR3 DNA: TGTGCCAGCAGCTTAGAGGGAATCACAGATACGCAGTATTTT

clone size: .
V gene: TRBV7-9
J gene: TRBJ2-1
D gene: .
CDR3 protein: CASSFYVDNEQFF
CDR3 DNA: TGTGCCAGCAGCTTTTACGTGGACAATGAGCAGTTCTTC

clone size: once
V gene: TRBV6-1
J gene: TRBJ2-3
D gene: .
CDR3 protein: CASRVPGDTDTQYF
CDR3 DNA: TGTGCCAGCAGGGTTCCCGGAGACACAGATACGCAGTATTTT

clone size: .
V gene: TRBV6-1
J gene: TRBJ2-7
D gene: TRBD2
CDR3 protein: CASSYRTSGVPYEQYF
CDR3 DNA: TGTGCCAGCAGTTACAGGACTAGCGGGGTACCCTACGAGCAGTACTTC

clone size: .
V gene: TRBV28
J gene: TRBJ2-4
D gene: .
CDR3 protein: CASNGGIAKNIQYF
CDR3 DNA: TGTGCCAGCAACGGAGGTATAGCCAAAAACATTCAGTACTTC

clone size: .
V gene: TRBV14
J gene: TRBJ2-7
D gene: TRBD1
CDR3 protein: CASSQAPGQGYEQYF
CDR3 DNA: TGTGCCAGCAGCCAAGCCCCCGGACAGGGCTACGAGCAGTACTTC

clone size: few
V gene: TRBV12-3/TRBV12-4
J gene: TRBJ2-7
D gene: TRBD1
CDR3 protein: CASSSGGWYEQYF
CDR3 DNA: TGTGCCAGCAGTTCAGGGGGCTGGTACGAGCAGTACTTC

clone size: few
V gene: TRBV9
J gene: TRBJ2-7
D gene: .
CDR3 protein: CASSFQGSEGHEQYF
CDR3 DNA: TGTGCCAGCAGCTTCCAGGGTTCGGAGGGTCACGAGCAGTACTTC

clone size: .
V gene: TRBV6-5
J gene: TRBJ2-1
D gene: TRBD2
CDR3 protein: CASSPLAGDTNEQFF
CDR3 DNA: TGTGCCAGCAGCCCACTAGCGGGGGATACCAATGAGCAGTTCTTC

clone size: .
V gene: TRBV27
J gene: TRBJ2-6
D gene: TRBD1
CDR3 protein: CASTRQGYSGANVLTF
CDR3 DNA: TGTGCCAGCACAAGACAGGGCTACTCTGGGGCCAACGTCCTGACTTTC